This T cell receptor (beta chain) is from a study of T cells after yellow fever vaccination. Whole-study results and caveats: The CD4 and CD8 compartments had a small share of their clonotypes in common.

This clonotype occurred a few times. Germline assignment: CDR1 MGHRA and CDR2 YSYEKL. This CDR3 has 15 amino acids. V lost 7 bases, J lost 0 bases, and 13 bases lay in between. TCRdb recomputed calls from the 5' RACE reads with MiXCR, one row per CDR3 protein. The table lists about 96,000 distinct CDR3 sequences, over 8% of them singletons. The receptor was isolated from a man aged 18 to 30 who received the YFV17D yellow fever vaccine. The material was CD8+ T cells not binding an NS4B(214-222) dextramer, sorted from PBMCs, obtained less than 16 days after the first yellow fever vaccination. V and J are TRBV4-1 and TRBJ2-1; D uncertain. As DNA, the CDR3 is TGCGCCAGCAACCAGGTTGGTAGCTCCTACAATGAGCAGTTCTTC. It is translated as CASNQVGSSYNEQFF.